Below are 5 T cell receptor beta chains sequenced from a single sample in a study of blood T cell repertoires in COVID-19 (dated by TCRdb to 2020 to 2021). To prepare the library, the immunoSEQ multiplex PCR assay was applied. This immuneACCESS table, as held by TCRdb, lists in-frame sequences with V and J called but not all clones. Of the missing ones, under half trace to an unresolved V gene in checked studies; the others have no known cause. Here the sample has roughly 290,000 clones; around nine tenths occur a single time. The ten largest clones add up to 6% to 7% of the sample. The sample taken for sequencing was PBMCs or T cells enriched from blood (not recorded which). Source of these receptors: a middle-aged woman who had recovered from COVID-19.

This CDR3 is CASSLTGVQANSPLHF. The CDR3 DNA is TGTGCCAGCAGCTTAACCGGAGTACAGGCCAATTCACCCCTCCACTTT. The J gene is TRBJ1-6, the V gene TRBV7-3; the D gene is possibly TRBD1 (5 bases). V was pared by 0 bases and J by 7 bases, with 13 bases between. The length of the CDR3 is 16 residues. Germline loops: CDR1 SGHTA, CDR2 FQGTGA. Variable domain in full (rest from reference TRBV7-3 and TRBJ1-6): GAGVSQTPSNKVTEKGKYVELRCDPISGHTALYWYRQSLGQGPEFLIYFQGTGAADDSGLPNDRFFAVRPEGSVSTLKIQRTERGDSAVYLCASSLTGVQANSPLHFGNGTRLTVT.

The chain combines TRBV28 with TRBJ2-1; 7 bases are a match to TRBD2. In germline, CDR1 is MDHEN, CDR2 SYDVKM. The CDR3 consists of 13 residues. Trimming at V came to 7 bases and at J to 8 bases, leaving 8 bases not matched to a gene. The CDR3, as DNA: TGTGCCAGCACCTCGGGGGGAAGCGATGAGCAGTTCTTC. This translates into CASTSGGSDEQFF.

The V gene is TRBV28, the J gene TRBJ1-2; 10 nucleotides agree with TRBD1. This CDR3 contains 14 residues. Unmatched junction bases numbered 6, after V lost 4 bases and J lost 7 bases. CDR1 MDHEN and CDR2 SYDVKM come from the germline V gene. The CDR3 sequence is CASSSPGTGVGYTF. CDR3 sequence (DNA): TGTGCCAGCAGTTCCCCCGGGACAGGGGTTGGCTACACCTTC.

CDR3 loop: CASSIGPNQPQHF. The CDR3 nucleotides read TGTGCCAGCAGTATTGGGCCCAATCAGCCCCAGCATTTT. The chain couples TRBV28 to TRBJ1-5; D gene uncertain. V was shortened by 5 bases and J by 3 bases, with 8 bases between the two germline ends. This CDR3 region has 13 residues. CDR1 and CDR2 (germline): MDHEN, SYDVKM.

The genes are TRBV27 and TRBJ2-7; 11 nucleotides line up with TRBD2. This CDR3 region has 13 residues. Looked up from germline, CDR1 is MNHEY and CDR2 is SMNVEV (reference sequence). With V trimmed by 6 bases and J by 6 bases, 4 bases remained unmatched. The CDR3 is CASRLAGEGEQYF. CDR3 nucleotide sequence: TGTGCCAGCAGACTAGCGGGAGAGGGCGAGCAGTACTTC.